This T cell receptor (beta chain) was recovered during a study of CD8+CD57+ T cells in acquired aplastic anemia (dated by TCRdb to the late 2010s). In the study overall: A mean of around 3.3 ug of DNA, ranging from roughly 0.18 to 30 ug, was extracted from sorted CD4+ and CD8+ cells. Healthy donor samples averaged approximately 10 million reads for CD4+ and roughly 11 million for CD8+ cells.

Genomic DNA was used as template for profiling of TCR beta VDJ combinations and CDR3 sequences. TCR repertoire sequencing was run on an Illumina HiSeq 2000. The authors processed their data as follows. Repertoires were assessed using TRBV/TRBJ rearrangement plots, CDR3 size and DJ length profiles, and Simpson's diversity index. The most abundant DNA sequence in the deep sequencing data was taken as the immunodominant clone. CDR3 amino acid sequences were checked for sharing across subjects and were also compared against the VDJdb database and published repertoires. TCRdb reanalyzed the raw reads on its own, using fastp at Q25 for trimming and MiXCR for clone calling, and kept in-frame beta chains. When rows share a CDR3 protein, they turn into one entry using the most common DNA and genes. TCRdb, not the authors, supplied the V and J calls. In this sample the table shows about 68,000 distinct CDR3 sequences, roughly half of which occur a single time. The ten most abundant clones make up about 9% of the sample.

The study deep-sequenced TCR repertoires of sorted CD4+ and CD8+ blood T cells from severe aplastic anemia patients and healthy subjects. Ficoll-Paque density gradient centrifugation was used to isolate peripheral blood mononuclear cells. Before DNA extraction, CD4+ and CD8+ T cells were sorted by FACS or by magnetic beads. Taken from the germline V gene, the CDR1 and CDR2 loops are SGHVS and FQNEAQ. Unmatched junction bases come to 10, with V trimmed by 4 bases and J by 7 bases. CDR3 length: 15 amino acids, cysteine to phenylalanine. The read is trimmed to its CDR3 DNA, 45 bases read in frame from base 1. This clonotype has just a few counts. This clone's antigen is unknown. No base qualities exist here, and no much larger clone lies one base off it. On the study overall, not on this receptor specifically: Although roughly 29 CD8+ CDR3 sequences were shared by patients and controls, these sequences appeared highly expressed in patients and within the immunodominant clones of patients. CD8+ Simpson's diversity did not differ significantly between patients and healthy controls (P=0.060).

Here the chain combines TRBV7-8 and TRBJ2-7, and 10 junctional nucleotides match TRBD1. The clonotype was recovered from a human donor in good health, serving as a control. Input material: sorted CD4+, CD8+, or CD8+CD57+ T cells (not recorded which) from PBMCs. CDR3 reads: CASSYDRTGGWEQYF. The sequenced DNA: TGTGCCAGCAGCTACGACAGGACAGGGGGATGGGAGCAGTACTTC.